This T cell receptor beta chain came from a study of patients and donors after allogeneic stem cell transplantation. This clonotype was seen more than once but under ten times. Germline CDR1 and CDR2: SGHRS and YFSETQ. The CDR3 extends over 15 amino acids. V was trimmed by 0 bases and J by 5 bases, leaving 14 bases between them. Each CDR3 protein is one row after TCRdb ran MiXCR on the RT-PCR reads. The sample has 20,000 to 30,000 distinct CDR3 sequences, 35% to 45% seen once. The J gene is TRBJ1-1, the V gene TRBV5-1; no reliable D call. The specimen sequenced was blood, either unsorted or a sorted T cell fraction (not recorded which). The receptor was derived from a human donor who was either an allogeneic HSCT recipient or a stem cell or donor lymphocyte infusion donor (not recorded which). It is not recorded whose cells these are; they may come from a transplant donor. In nucleotides, the CDR3 is TGCGCCAGCAGCTTGGATATGGGAGTGCTGACTGAAGCTTTCTTT. Protein: CASSLDMGVLTEAFF.